This TCR beta chain derives from a study of STAT5B mutations in CD4+ large granular lymphocyte leukemia. Findings of the study overall: Without HLA matching, higher CD4+ than CD8+ T-LGLL clonality could reflect small sample size.

Original methodology: A productive frequency of 2.59 x 10-5 was the lowest detectable. Profiled with immunoSEQ multiplex PCR; TCRdb holds only in-frame clones, not every one. V, J and clone size are those of that table, while D and trimming were read from the DNA. The sample contains around 29,000 clones, around 85% of which appear only once. A note on this clone: No antigen is known for it.

The germline gives CDR1 DFQATT, CDR2 SNEGSKA (reference sequence). The ends were cut back, 6 bases at V and 11 bases at J, with 16 bases in the middle. The CDR3 is made up of 11 amino acids. Healthy controls were blood donor buffy coats. The TCR sequence derives from a human donor in good health. J is TRBJ1-1 and V is TRBV20-1, with D possibly matching TRBD1 (6 bases). The sample was CD4+ T cells from blood buffy coats. CDR3: CSARQGTWAFF. Written as DNA, the CDR3 is TGCAGTGCCAGGCAGGGGACGTGGGCTTTCTTT.